This entry lists 11 T cell receptor beta chains sequenced from one sample in a study of beta chain features in type 1 diabetes. Investigators reverse transcribed all isolated RNA, so they sequenced expressed TCRB transcripts. Profiling relied on immunoSEQ multiplex PCR, and the TCRdb table lists in-frame clones only, not all of them. The sample holds fewer than 350,000 clones, 8% seen once. What was sequenced was central memory CD4+ T cells from blood. All receptors derive from a woman younger than 35 in good health.

V gene TRBV5-1 combines with J gene TRBJ2-1; 12 positions agree with TRBD2. V lost 2 bases and J lost 8; bases outside the gene matches: 8. Germline V CDR1 and CDR2: SGHRS, YFSETQ. The length of the CDR3 is 16 residues. This CDR3 is CASSFELAGGIYEQFF. CDR3 nucleotides: TGCGCCAGCAGCTTTGAACTAGCGGGAGGCATTTATGAGCAGTTCTTC.

J is TRBJ1-5 and V is TRBV4-1, with D possibly TRBD1 on 5 matching bases. The germline V and J ends were trimmed by 5 bases and 3 bases, with 11 bases remaining between them. The germline V gene has CDR1 MGHRA and CDR2 YSYEKL. The CDR3 consists of 14 residues. CDR3 coding DNA: TGCGCCAGCAGCAGGGGCAGTTCCAATCAGCCCCAGCATTTT. Amino acids: CASSRGSSNQPQHF.

This chain connects TRBV7-2 to TRBJ2-3; no definite D call. Germline V gene data show CDR1 as SGHTA and CDR2 as FQGNSA. The CDR3 runs 14 residues. Trimming took off 2 bases at V and 5 bases at J, with 11 bases between the two ends. The CDR3 sequence: CASSLLTRRDTQYF. CDR3 DNA sequence: TGTGCCAGCAGCTTACTTACCCGGCGAGATACGCAGTATTTT.

This chain's CDR3 is CASSDPNYEQYV. The CDR3 DNA reads as TGTGCCAGCAGCGATCCCAACTACGAGCAGTACGTC. J is TRBJ2-7 and V is TRBV6-6; D is ambiguous. This CDR3 region has 12 residues. V gave up 6 bases and J gave up 3 bases, with 9 bases separating them. Germline-derived CDR1 and CDR2 are MNHNY and SVGAGI (reference sequence).

This clone was counted ten times or more. This chain links TRBV10-3 with TRBJ2-1, with 7 bases fitting TRBD2. CDR3 length equals 16 residues. Trimming at V came to 0 bases and at J to 3 bases, leaving 5 bases not matched to a gene. Germline V gives CDR1 ENHRY, CDR2 SYGVKD. The CDR3 DNA is TGTGCCATCAGTGAGTCGGGGGGGATCGACTACAATGAGCAGTTCTTC. Translation gives CAISESGGIDYNEQFF.

The gene calls are TRBV6-6 and TRBJ1-2; a weak D match, TRBD1 (5 bases). Germline-derived CDR1 and CDR2 are MNHNY and SVGAGI (reference sequence). Trimming pared 4 bases from V and 3 bases from J, leaving 15 bases between. This CDR3 contains 15 residues. For the CDR3, the DNA is TGTGCCAGCAGTTCGTGGGACGGATCAGACTATGGCTACACCTTC. It codes for CASSSWDGSDYGYTF.

This clone was observed at least ten times. A read error may be the cause here, since a much bigger clone is one base away. The same CDR3 arises from other DNA sequences in this sample as well. This rearrangement joins TRBV11-3 to TRBJ2-7; the D is unclear. V was shortened by 1 base and J by 5 bases, with 3 bases between the two germline ends. CDR1 and CDR2 from the germline V gene are SGHNT and YENEEA. The CDR3 is 11 residues long. CDR3 sequence (DNA): TGTGCCAGCAGCTTAGGCGACGAGCAGTACTTC. As protein: CASSLGDEQYF.

This clone has only a few counts. The chain is built from TRBV7-3 and TRBJ1-1; 8 bases are shared with TRBD1. From germline, CDR1 is SGHTA and CDR2 FQGTGA. V trimming: 5 bases; J trimming: 9 bases; junction bases outside the gene matches: 14. The CDR3 spans 15 residues. In DNA, the CDR3 is TGTGCCAGCAGCCCAACAGGGGGTATATCCAACCAAGCTTTCTTT. Translation gives CASSPTGGISNQAFF.

This clone has a handful of counts. The rearrangement uses TRBV29-1 and TRBJ2-5, with D perhaps matching TRBD2 (6 bases). This CDR3 spans 13 amino acids. Trimming shortened V by 6 bases and J by 0 bases, and 11 bases separated the two germline ends. Germline lookup yields CDR1 SQVTM and CDR2 ANQGSEA. The CDR3, as DNA: TGCAGCGTGAAGCTAGCGAACCAAGAGACCCAGTACTTC. This codes for CSVKLANQETQYF.

V and J are TRBV4-2 and TRBJ1-1; 11 nucleotides line up with TRBD1. Germline CDR1 is LGHNA and CDR2 is YNFKEQ. CDR3 length: 16 amino acids. J was trimmed by 6 bases and V by 3 bases; bases with no gene match: 9. In nucleotides, the CDR3 is TGTGCCAGCAGCCACACTCCGGGACAGGGGGGAGCTGAAGCTTTCTTT. This gives the protein CASSHTPGQGGAEAFF.

The chain uses TRBV4-2 and TRBJ2-5; D is unclear. Trimming removed 1 base from V and 4 bases from J, with 13 bases in between. This CDR3 contains 15 residues. Germline V gene lookup returns CDR1 LGHNA and CDR2 YNFKEQ. The CDR3 DNA sequence: TGTGCCAGCAGCCAAGGTTTACCGAGTCGAGAGACCCAGTACTTC. It codes for CASSQGLPSRETQYF.